The next 21 T cell receptor beta chains were all read from a single sample in a study of CD8 T cells in Susac syndrome. Random hexamers were used to reverse transcribe the RNA input (roughly 0.5 to 1 ug). TCRdb re-called the immunoSEQ multiplex PCR reads through MiXCR, storing one row per CDR3 protein. The data show 70,000 or so distinct CDR3 sequences, with 85% to 95% seen just once and approximately 0.38% held by the top ten. Sequenced input: CD8+ T cells from PBMCs. The receptors stem from a human donor with multiple sclerosis.

The CDR3 spells CASSLHHRDTEAFF. CDR3 bases: TGTGCCAGTAGCCTTCATCACAGGGACACTGAAGCTTTCTTT. The chain employs TRBV19 and TRBJ1-1, with a weak D call TRBD1 (6 bases). The CDR3 extends over 14 amino acids. From germline, CDR1 is LNHDA and CDR2 SQIVND (reference sequence). Trimming removed 6 bases at V and 3 bases at J, with 14 bases between. Complete variable domain (other parts from reference TRBV19 and TRBJ1-1): DGGITQSPKYLFRKEGQNVTLSCEQNLNHDAMYWYRQDPGQGLRLIYYSQIVNDFQKGDIAEGYSVSREKKESFPLTVTSAQKNPTAFYLCASSLHHRDTEAFFGQGTRLTVV.

This sequence joins TRBV15 and TRBJ1-2; D might be TRBD1 (5 bases). CDR3 length: 19 amino acids. V lost 0 bases and J 4 bases, leaving 24 bases between the germline ends. Per germline, CDR1 LNHNV and CDR2 YYDKDF (reference sequence). DNA of the CDR3: TGTGCCACCAGCAGAGATCTGAGACCCGGGACCCGGCAACTCTATGGCTACACCTTC. Translated: CATSRDLRPGTRQLYGYTF. The complete variable domain, with remaining parts taken from reference TRBV15 and TRBJ1-2, reads DAMVIQNPRYQVTQFGKPVTLSCSQTLNHNVMYWYQQKSSQAPKLLFHYYDKDFNNEADTPDNFQSRRPNTSFCFLDIRSPGLGDTAMYLCATSRDLRPGTRQLYGYTFGSGTRLTVV.

The chain has TRBV27 and TRBJ2-1; TRBD1 aligns across 8 bases. The CDR3 sequence is 16 residues long. Trimming took 3 bases from V and 8 from J; bases not matched to a gene: 12. CDR1 MNHEY and CDR2 SMNVEV come from the germline V gene (reference sequence). Here the CDR3 reads CASSFLGQEHLDEQFF. CDR3 coding DNA: TGTGCCAGCAGTTTCTTGGGACAGGAGCATCTGGATGAGCAGTTCTTC.

The gene calls are TRBV19 and TRBJ2-1; D uncertain. V was clipped by 6 bases and J by 0 bases, with 15 bases between them. Germline CDR1 LNHDA, CDR2 SQIVND (reference sequence). The CDR3 extends over 16 amino acids. The CDR3 is CASSRWTQSSYNEQFF. CDR3 sequence (DNA): TGTGCCAGTAGCCGTTGGACGCAGAGCTCCTACAATGAGCAGTTCTTC.

This clonotype has just one count. This chain links TRBV9 with TRBJ2-7; D is ambiguous. The V end lost 0 bases, the J end lost 6 bases, and 10 bases lay between the germline ends. Germline V gene sequence: CDR1 SGDLS, CDR2 YYNGEE. This CDR3 has 13 amino acids. The CDR3 DNA reads as TGTGCCAGCAGCGTAGCCGAACTCTCCGAGCAGTACTTC. It specifies CASSVAELSEQYF.

The J gene is TRBJ2-7, the V gene TRBV4-1; 8 bases match TRBD1. Per the germline V gene, CDR1 is MGHRA and CDR2 is YSYEKL. This CDR3 spans 15 amino acids. The J segment lost 3 bases and the V segment lost 1 base, leaving 5 bases of the junction unmatched. Written as DNA, the CDR3 is TGCGCCAGCAGCCAAGGGTCCGGGACAGGCTACGAGCAGTACTTC. Its protein is CASSQGSGTGYEQYF.

Here the CDR3 reads CASSLEAGTQYF. In DNA, the CDR3 is TGTGCCAGCAGCTTGGAAGCCGGGACCCAGTACTTC. This sequence joins TRBV5-4 and TRBJ2-5; D gene ambiguous. Trimming removed 0 bases at V and 7 bases at J, with 7 bases between. CDR1 is SGHNT and CDR2 is YYREEE in the germline V gene (reference sequence). The CDR3 is 12 amino acids.

The gene calls are TRBV27 and TRBJ2-2; the D is unclear. V lost 1 base and J lost 4, with 4 bases in between. The CDR3 totals 13 residues. Germline V gene lookup returns CDR1 MNHEY and CDR2 SMNVEV (reference sequence). The DNA for the CDR3 is TGTGCCAGCAGTTTATTGGGCACCGGGGAGCTGTTTTTT. This sequence encodes CASSLLGTGELFF.

This sequence joins TRBV27 and TRBJ2-7, with 7 bases matching TRBD1. The germline V gene has CDR1 MNHEY and CDR2 SMNVEV (reference sequence). Unmatched junction bases numbered 3, after V lost 4 bases and J lost 3 bases. The CDR3 is made up of 13 amino acids. The CDR3, as DNA: TGTGCCAGCAGTTCTCGGACAGGCTACGAGCAGTACTTC. It translates to CASSSRTGYEQYF.

The CDR3 spells CASRHLGGEAFF. For the CDR3, the DNA is TGTGCCAGCAGACACTTAGGAGGTGAAGCTTTCTTT. The chain is built from TRBV2 and TRBJ1-1; D is ambiguous. V lost 6 bases and J lost 7, with 12 bases in between. CDR1 is SNHLY, CDR2 FYNNEI, per germline. CDR3 length equals 12 residues.

The chain joins TRBV5-5 to TRBJ2-7; D may be TRBD1 or TRBD2 (5 bases each). The CDR3 runs to 14 residues. The V and J ends lost 3 bases and 6 bases respectively, with 16 bases between them. CDR1 is SGHKS and CDR2 is YYEKEE in the germline V gene (reference sequence). CDR3 coding DNA: TGTGCCAGCAGCTCCGGGGCGAACGACGCCGAGCAGTACTTC. Its protein is CASSSGANDAEQYF.

V is TRBV27 and J is TRBJ2-3; D unresolved. V shed 3 bases and J shed 6 bases, with 7 bases lying between them. Germline CDR1 and CDR2: MNHEY and SMNVEV (reference sequence). The CDR3 consists of 12 residues. The CDR3: CASSFLQDTQYF. The DNA of the CDR3 is TGTGCCAGCAGTTTCCTTCAGGATACGCAGTATTTT.

V usage is TRBV2 and J usage is TRBJ1-2; D not resolved. The V and J ends lost 3 bases and 2 bases respectively, with 10 bases between them. In germline, CDR1 is SNHLY, CDR2 FYNNEI. This CDR3 is built from 14 residues. This CDR3 is CASSDLGGNYGYTF. Here the CDR3 DNA reads TGTGCCAGCAGTGATTTAGGCGGGAACTATGGCTACACCTTC. Full variable domain (rest looked up from reference TRBV2 and TRBJ1-2): EPEVTQTPSHQVTQMGQEVILRCVPISNHLYFYWYRQILGQKVEFLVSFYNNEISEKSEIFDDQFSVERPDGSNFTLKIRSTKLEDSAMYFCASSDLGGNYGYTFGSGTRLTVV.

A single count supports this clonotype. The CDR3 protein is CASRDRGLSQPQHF. The CDR3 DNA is TGTGCCAGCAGGGACAGGGGCTTGAGTCAGCCCCAGCATTTT. The rearrangement links TRBV27 to TRBJ1-5; 9 nucleotides match TRBD1. This CDR3 is built from 14 residues. In germline, CDR1 is MNHEY, CDR2 SMNVEV (reference sequence). The J segment lost 6 bases and the V segment lost 6 bases, leaving 6 bases of the junction unmatched.

The V call is TRBV29-1, the J call TRBJ2-2; D may be TRBD1 or TRBD2 (5 bases each). V was pared by 4 bases and J by 7 bases, with 13 bases between. Germline CDR1 is SQVTM and CDR2 is ANQGSEA. The CDR3 loop spans 13 amino acids. The CDR3 DNA reads as TGCAGCGTTGCCCTCGGGACGAGCGGGGAGCTGTTTTTT. This translates into CSVALGTSGELFF.

The rearrangement links TRBV27 to TRBJ1-6, with TRBD1 identical over 10 bases. Germline values: CDR1 MNHEY, CDR2 SMNVEV (reference sequence). Trimming took 6 bases from V and 9 from J; bases not matched to a gene: 5. The CDR3 loop spans 14 amino acids. The CDR3 nucleotides read TGTGCCAGCAGGGTGGGACAGGGGAGTTCACCCCTCCACTTT. Its protein is CASRVGQGSSPLHF.

The gene calls are TRBV5-1 and TRBJ2-1; no clear D. CDR1 is SGHRS, CDR2 YFSETQ, per germline. This CDR3 has 14 amino acids. Trimming took 0 bases from V and 1 from J, leaving 5 bases between them. This CDR3 reads CASSLVESYNEQFF. The CDR3 bases are TGCGCCAGCAGCTTGGTGGAATCCTACAATGAGCAGTTCTTC.

The V and J genes are TRBV4-1 and TRBJ2-1; either TRBD1 or TRBD2 may fit D (6 bases each). This CDR3 contains 17 residues. The germline V and J ends were trimmed by 0 bases and 4 bases, with 16 bases remaining between them. The germline CDR1 and CDR2 sequences are MGHRA and YSYEKL. This CDR3 reads CASSQDPSSGAYNEQFF. The DNA for the CDR3 is TGCGCCAGCAGCCAAGATCCCTCTTCGGGGGCATACAATGAGCAGTTCTTC.

The chain uses TRBV27 and TRBJ2-5; D gene unclear. The V and J ends lost 2 bases and 1 base respectively, with 5 bases between them. This CDR3 comprises 13 residues. Germline V lookup: CDR1 MNHEY, CDR2 SMNVEV (reference sequence). DNA of the CDR3: TGTGCCAGCAGTTTACAAACCCAAGAGACCCAGTACTTC. It specifies CASSLQTQETQYF.

The genes are TRBV6-5 and TRBJ1-1; D call uncertain. The CDR3 is made up of 13 amino acids. Germline V gene data show CDR1 as MNHEY and CDR2 as SVGAGI. Trimming cost V 1 base and J 8 bases, with 11 bases left between them. The CDR3 here is CASSYFTSGEAFF. The CDR3 coding sequence is TGTGCCAGCAGTTACTTCACCTCCGGGGAAGCTTTCTTT.

This chain connects TRBV27 to TRBJ1-5, with a weak D call TRBD1 (5 bases). This CDR3 contains 14 residues. Trimming cost V 5 bases and J 3 bases, with 11 bases left between them. Germline CDR1 is MNHEY and CDR2 is SMNVEV (reference sequence). As DNA, the CDR3 is TGTGCCAGCAGTCCGGGACGCGACAATCAGCCCCAGCATTTT. It yields the protein CASSPGRDNQPQHF.